These 13 T cell receptor beta chains came from one sample sequenced in a study of early T cells in non-severe SARS-CoV-2 infection. TCRdb recomputed calls from the 5' RACE reads with MiXCR, one row per CDR3 protein. Of some 61,000 distinct CDR3 sequences listed, approximately 13% are singletons. The sample taken for sequencing was whole blood. The receptors shown here come from an adult who was a healthcare worker with PCR-confirmed SARS-CoV-2 infection or an uninfected control (not recorded which).

This clonotype has more than one count but fewer than ten. The chain employs TRBV3-1 and TRBJ2-1, with unresolved D. CDR1 LGHDT and CDR2 YNNKEL come from the germline V gene (reference sequence). Deletions cut 0 bases from V and 3 bases from J, with 9 bases between. This CDR3 is 15 amino acids long. As DNA, the CDR3 is TGTGCCAGCAGCCAAGATCCCCGGAGCTACAATGAGCAGTTCTTC. Protein: CASSQDPRSYNEQFF.

V and J are TRBV6-6 and TRBJ1-3; TRBD1 matches 7 bases. V was pared by 6 bases and J by 8 bases, with 7 bases of the junction left unmatched. This CDR3 contains 13 residues. The germline gives CDR1 MNHNY, CDR2 SVGAGI (reference sequence). The CDR3 bases are TGTGCCAGCAGCCAGGGGGGCGCGTACACCATATATTTT. It specifies CASSQGGAYTIYF.

V gene TRBV20-1 combines with J gene TRBJ2-3; tentatively, D is TRBD2 (6 bases). The CDR3 length is 14 residues. Germline V gene data show CDR1 as DFQATT and CDR2 as SNEGSKA (reference sequence). Trimming took 4 bases from V and 4 from J, leaving 15 bases between them. The CDR3 loop is CSAKEGGEADTQYF. The CDR3, as DNA: TGCAGTGCTAAAGAGGGAGGAGAGGCAGATACGCAGTATTTT.

The chain carries TRBV5-1 and TRBJ1-1; 8 bases map to TRBD1. Germline V lookup: CDR1 SGHRS, CDR2 YFSETQ. V shed 5 bases, J shed 1 base, and the junction held 13 bases outside the gene matches. There are 17 residues in the CDR3. The CDR3 protein is CASRRTGSREENTEAFF. The CDR3 coding sequence is TGCGCCAGCAGAAGGACAGGGTCTAGGGAGGAGAACACTGAAGCTTTCTTT. The full variable domain, its missing parts supplied by reference TRBV5-1 and TRBJ1-1, is KAGVTQTPRYLIKTRGQQVTLSCSPISGHRSVSWYQQTPGQGLQFLFEYFSETQRNKGNFPGRFSGRQFSNSRSEMNVSTLELGDSALYLCASRRTGSREENTEAFFGQGTRLTVV.

This clonotype was picked up many times. The chain has TRBV6-6 and TRBJ1-2, with TRBD1 as a possible D gene (5 bases). In germline, CDR1 is MNHNY, CDR2 SVGAGI (reference sequence). The germline V and J ends were trimmed by 0 bases and 2 bases, with 13 bases remaining between them. CDR3 size: 16 residues. CDR3 in DNA: TGTGCCAGCAGTTACTCCCCACATACAGGCAACTATGGCTACACCTTC. Protein: CASSYSPHTGNYGYTF.

The J gene is TRBJ2-5, the V gene TRBV2; possible D gene TRBD1, 5 bases. Germline V gene sequence: CDR1 SNHLY, CDR2 FYNNEI. The CDR3 totals 13 residues. V was clipped by 5 bases and J by 4 bases, with 11 bases between them. CDR3 bases: TGTGCCAGCAGTTGGGATGGGGCAGAGACCCAGTACTTC. Translating gives CASSWDGAETQYF.

This clonotype was found a few times. This chain uses TRBV7-9 with TRBJ1-1; D gene uncertain. Germline values: CDR1 SEHNR, CDR2 FQNEAQ (reference sequence). V lost 0 bases, J lost 6 bases, and 8 bases lay in between. CDR3 length: 13 residues. The CDR3 sequence is CASSLAWTAEAFF. The CDR3 coding sequence is TGTGCCAGCAGCTTAGCTTGGACTGCTGAAGCTTTCTTT.

This clonotype was observed a handful of times. The chain recombines TRBV20-1 with TRBJ2-7, with a weak D call TRBD2 (6 bases). Trimming pared 7 bases from V and 3 bases from J, leaving 13 bases between. This CDR3 comprises 12 residues. CDR1 DFQATT and CDR2 SNEGSKA come from the germline V gene (reference sequence). The CDR3 sequence is CSGHYGGYEQYF. CDR3 DNA: TGCAGTGGACATTACGGGGGCTACGAGCAGTACTTC.

The chain couples TRBV29-1 to TRBJ2-7, with D possibly being TRBD1 (5 bases). The CDR3 has 12 residues. Trimming shortened V by 3 bases and J by 2 bases, and 8 bases separated the two germline ends. Germline V gene data show CDR1 as SQVTM and CDR2 as ANQGSEA. The CDR3 DNA reads TGCAGCGTTGAGGCAGGGCCCTACGAGCAGTACTTC. This encodes CSVEAGPYEQYF.

This chain links TRBV27 with TRBJ1-2; D might be TRBD1 (5 bases). Trimming pared 0 bases from V and 2 bases from J, leaving 16 bases between. Germline lookup yields CDR1 MNHEY and CDR2 SMNVEV (reference sequence). The CDR3 runs to 17 residues. The CDR3 here is CASSLSLRLRENYGYTF. For the CDR3, the DNA is TGTGCCAGCAGTTTATCCCTCCGACTCAGGGAGAACTATGGCTACACCTTC.

This chain joins TRBV12-3 or TRBV12-4 and TRBJ2-3; D unresolved. V shed 1 base and J shed 5 bases, with 4 bases lying between them. The CDR3 covers 12 residues. The CDR3 bases are TGTGCCAGCAGTTTAGTGGGAGATACGCAGTATTTT. Amino acids: CASSLVGDTQYF.

This chain links TRBV28 with TRBJ1-5, with 9 bases aligning to TRBD1. The V and J ends lost 4 bases and 7 bases, in that order; junction bases with no gene match: 5. Germline V gene lookup returns CDR1 MDHEN and CDR2 SYDVKM. The CDR3 length is 14 residues. CDR3 residues: CASSSRTGEQPQHF. Written as DNA, the CDR3 is TGTGCCAGCAGTTCCCGGACAGGGGAACAGCCCCAGCATTTT.

The rearrangement uses TRBV7-9 and TRBJ1-1; possible D gene TRBD1, 5 bases. Germline V gene data show CDR1 as SEHNR and CDR2 as FQNEAQ (reference sequence). V lost 5 bases and J 0 bases, leaving 10 bases between the germline ends. The length of the CDR3 is 14 residues. CDR3 nucleotides: TGTGCCAGCAGCGTGGGGGGGATGAACACTGAAGCTTTCTTT. It translates to CASSVGGMNTEAFF.